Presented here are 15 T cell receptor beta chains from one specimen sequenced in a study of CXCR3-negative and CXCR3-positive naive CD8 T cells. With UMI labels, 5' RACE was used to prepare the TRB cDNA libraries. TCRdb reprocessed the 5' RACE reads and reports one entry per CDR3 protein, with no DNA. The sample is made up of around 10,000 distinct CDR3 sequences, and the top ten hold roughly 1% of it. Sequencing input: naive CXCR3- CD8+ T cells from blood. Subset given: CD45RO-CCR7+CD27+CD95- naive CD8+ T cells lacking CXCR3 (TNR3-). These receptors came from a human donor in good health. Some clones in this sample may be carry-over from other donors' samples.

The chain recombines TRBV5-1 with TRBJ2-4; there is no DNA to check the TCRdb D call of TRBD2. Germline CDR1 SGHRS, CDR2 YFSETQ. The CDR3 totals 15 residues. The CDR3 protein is CASSLGASGRDIQYF.

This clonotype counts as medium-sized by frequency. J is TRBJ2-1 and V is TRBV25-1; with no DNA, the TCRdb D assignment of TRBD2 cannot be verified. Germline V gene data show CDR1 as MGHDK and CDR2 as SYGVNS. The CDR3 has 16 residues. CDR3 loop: CASSRREYGTYNEQFF.

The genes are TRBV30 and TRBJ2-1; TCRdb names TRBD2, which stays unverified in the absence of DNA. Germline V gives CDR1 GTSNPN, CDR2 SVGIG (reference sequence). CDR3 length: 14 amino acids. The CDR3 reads CAWSTDSLFSEQFF.

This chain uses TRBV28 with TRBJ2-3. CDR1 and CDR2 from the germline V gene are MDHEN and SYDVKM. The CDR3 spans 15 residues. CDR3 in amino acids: CASSLSGYYTDTQYF.

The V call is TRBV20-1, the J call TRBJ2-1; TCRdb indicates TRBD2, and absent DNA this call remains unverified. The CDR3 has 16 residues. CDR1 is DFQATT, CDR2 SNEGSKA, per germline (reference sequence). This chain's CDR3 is CSAGTQLRASRNEQFF.

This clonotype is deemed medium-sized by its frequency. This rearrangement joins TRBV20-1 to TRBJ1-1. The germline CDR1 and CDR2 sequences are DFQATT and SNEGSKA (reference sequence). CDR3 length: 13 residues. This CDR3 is CSATPRVNTEAFF.

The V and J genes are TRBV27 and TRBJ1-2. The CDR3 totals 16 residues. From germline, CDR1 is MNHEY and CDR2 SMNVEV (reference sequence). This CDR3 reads CASSSGQVVTTYGYTF.

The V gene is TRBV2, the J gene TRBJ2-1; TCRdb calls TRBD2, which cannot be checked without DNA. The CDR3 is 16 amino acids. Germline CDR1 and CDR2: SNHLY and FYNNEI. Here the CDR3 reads CASSPQAEHSYNEQFF.

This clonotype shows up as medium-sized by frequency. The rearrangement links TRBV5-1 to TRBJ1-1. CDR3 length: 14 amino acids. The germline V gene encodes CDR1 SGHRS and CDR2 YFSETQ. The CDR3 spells CASSLDSLNTEAFF.

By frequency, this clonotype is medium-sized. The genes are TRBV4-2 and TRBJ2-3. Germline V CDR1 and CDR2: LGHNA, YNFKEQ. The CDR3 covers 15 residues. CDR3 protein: CASSQDVSTTDTQYF.

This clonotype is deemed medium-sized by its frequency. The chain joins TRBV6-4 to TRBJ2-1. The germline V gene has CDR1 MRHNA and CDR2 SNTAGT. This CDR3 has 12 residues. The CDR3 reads CASRNSYNEQFF.

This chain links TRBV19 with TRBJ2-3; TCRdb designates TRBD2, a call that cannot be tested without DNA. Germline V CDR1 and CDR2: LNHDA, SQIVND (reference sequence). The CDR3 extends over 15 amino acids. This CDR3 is CASSMYGRMTDTQYF. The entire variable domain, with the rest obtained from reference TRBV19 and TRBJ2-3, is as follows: DGGITQSPKYLFRKEGQNVTLSCEQNLNHDAMYWYRQDPGQGLRLIYYSQIVNDFQKGDIAEGYSVSREKKESFPLTVTSAQKNPTAFYLCASSMYGRMTDTQYFGPGTRLTVL.

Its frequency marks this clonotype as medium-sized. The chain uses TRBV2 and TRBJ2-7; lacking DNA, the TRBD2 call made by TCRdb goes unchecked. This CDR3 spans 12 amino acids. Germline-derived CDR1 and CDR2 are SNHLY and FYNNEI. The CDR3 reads CASSDRGYEQYF.

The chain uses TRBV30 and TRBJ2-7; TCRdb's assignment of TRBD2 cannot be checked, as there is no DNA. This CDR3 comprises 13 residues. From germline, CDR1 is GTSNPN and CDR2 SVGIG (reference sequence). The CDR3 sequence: CAWKASAYYEQYF.

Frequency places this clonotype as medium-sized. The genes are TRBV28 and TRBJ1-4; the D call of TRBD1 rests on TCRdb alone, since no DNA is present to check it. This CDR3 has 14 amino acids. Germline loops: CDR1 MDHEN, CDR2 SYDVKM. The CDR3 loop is CASSRGVVNEKLFF.